This T cell receptor (beta chain) came from a study of OX40 agonist ivuxolimab in advanced cancers. The repertoire was sequenced with immunoSEQ multiplex PCR; TCRdb's copy has only in-frame clones and lacks some. Counted here are some 22,000 clones, about 89% occurring once; the ten biggest clones make up 15% to 20%. The CDR3 extends over 15 amino acids. V lost 5 bases, J lost 2 bases, and 15 bases lay in between. Germline V gene data show CDR1 as SGHAT and CDR2 as FQNNGV. Study-wide findings and caveats: Among the nonresponders, some also had low normalized T-cell clonal expansion. Expansion of clones was among the lowest in partial responders at 0.1-3.0 mg/kg.

Turning to this clone: The antigen is unknown.

This receptor was identified in an adult with an advanced solid tumor such as melanoma, head and neck, liver or kidney cancer. The sequenced sample was CD4+ or CD8+ T cells sorted from blood, obtained in a trial of the OX40 agonist ivuxolimab. The rearrangement uses TRBV11-2 and TRBJ2-5; D might be TRBD1 (5 bases). CDR3 bases: TGTGCCAGCAGCGTCGAAACAGGACATCAAGAGACCCAGTACTTC. Protein: CASSVETGHQETQYF. The whole variable domain, remainder taken from reference TRBV11-2 and TRBJ2-5, is EAGVAQSPRYKIIEKRQSVAFWCNPISGHATLYWYQQILGQGPKLLIQFQNNGVVDDSQLPKDRFSAERLKGVDSTLKIQPAKLEDSAVYLCASSVETGHQETQYFGPGTRLLVL.